This T cell receptor (beta chain) was identified during a study of Tregs in tolerant kidney transplant recipients (dated by TCRdb to between 2018 and 2021). In terms of the full investigation: TCRbeta sequencing was used in the study to identify donor-specific regulatory T cells before combined kidney and bone marrow transplantation, and the identified cells were then tracked after transplant. TCRbeta repertoire sequencing was used in 3 healthy controls to compare several methods for expanding Tregs specific for an allogeneic donor. What the study reported, not specific to this receptor: Biological reproducibility was not directly assessed, although technical replication error appeared to be minimal. Expanding Tregs with activated donor B cells appeared to identify the most biologically relevant and donor-specific TCRbeta repertoire. Because the study included only a small number of patients, the results must be confirmed in larger populations and under other immunosuppression protocols.

Unstimulated Tregs (CD4+CD25+CD127-), CD4+ non-Tregs (CD4+CD25-), CD4 and CD8 cells were FACS-sorted from thawed PBMCs. Blood from healthy controls was obtained either as purchased buffy coats or from healthy volunteers. Healthy control blood was processed to PBMCs with a Ficoll density gradient and then cryopreserved, whereas patient PBMCs were collected both before and after transplant. V gives up 2 bases and J gives up 2 bases, and the segment between their germline ends measures 14 bases. Based on the germline V gene (reference sequence), the CDR1 and CDR2 sequences are MNHNY and SVGAGI. The CDR3 sequence holds 16 residues, the cysteine and phenylalanine included. Just CDR3 DNA is preserved here, 48 bases in frame from base 1. Genomic DNA was extracted from sorted cells with the QIAGEN DNeasy Blood and Tissue Kit for TCRbeta CDR3 sequencing. Through immunoSEQ, high-throughput TCRbeta CDR3 sequencing was done commercially, including PCR amplification with internal controls and bias correction. On the study's bioinformatics: A unique productive TCRbeta sequence was defined by the CDR3 nucleotide sequence when primers matched, and otherwise by the CDR3 amino acid sequence together with the Vbeta and Jbeta genes. To correct sorting error, sequences shared between sorted populations at a frequency ratio of 2:1 or less were removed; the rest were assigned to the higher population. Donor-reactive sequences were defined as at least 5-fold expanded in CFSE-low cells versus unstimulated cells, with frequency of at least 0.01% in CFSE-low cells. Repertoire divergence was quantified by Jensen-Shannon divergence using the top 100 TCRbeta sequences ranked by frequency. For samples with multiple sequencing runs, sorting error was corrected in each run separately before the runs were combined. TCRdb carries this immuneACCESS record with in-frame sequences only. Its versions omit some clonotypes, under half of them owing to an unresolved V gene in the studies checked, with the rest unexplained. V and J calls and clone size are copied from that table; D and trimming were computed from the DNA. This sample lists 240,000 or so clones; 80% to 85% were detected once. The ten largest account for 0.64% of the sample.

A note on this clone: What antigen it recognizes has not been identified. No per-base quality is available; no much larger clone lies one base away.

The rearrangement joined TRBV6-6 to TRBJ2-3, with no reliable assignment of the D segment. The receptor comes from a human donor in good health. Sequencing was done on a sample of CD4+ T cells from blood. The CDR3 amino acid sequence is: CASSYALDRPTDTQYF. The base sequence is TGTGCCAGCAGTTACGCTCTCGATAGGCCCACAGATACGCAGTATTTT.